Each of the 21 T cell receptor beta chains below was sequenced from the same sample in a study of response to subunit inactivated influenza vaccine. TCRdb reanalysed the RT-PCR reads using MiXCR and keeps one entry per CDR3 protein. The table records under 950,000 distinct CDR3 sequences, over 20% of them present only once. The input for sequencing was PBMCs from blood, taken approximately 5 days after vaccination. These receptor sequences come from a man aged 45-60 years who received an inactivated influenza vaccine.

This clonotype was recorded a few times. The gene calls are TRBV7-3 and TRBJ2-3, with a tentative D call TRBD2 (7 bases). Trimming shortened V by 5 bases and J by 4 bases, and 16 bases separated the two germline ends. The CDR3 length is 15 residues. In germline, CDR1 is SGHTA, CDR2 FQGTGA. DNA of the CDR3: TGTGCCAGCAGCCCGAGGGGGGGTAGCGCAGATACGCAGTATTTT. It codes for CASSPRGGSADTQYF.

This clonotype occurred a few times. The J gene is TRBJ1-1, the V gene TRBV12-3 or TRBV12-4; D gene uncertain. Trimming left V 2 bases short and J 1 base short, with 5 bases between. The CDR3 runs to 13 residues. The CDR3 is CASSLMGNTEAFF. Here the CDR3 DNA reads TGTGCCAGCAGTTTAATGGGGAACACTGAAGCTTTCTTT.

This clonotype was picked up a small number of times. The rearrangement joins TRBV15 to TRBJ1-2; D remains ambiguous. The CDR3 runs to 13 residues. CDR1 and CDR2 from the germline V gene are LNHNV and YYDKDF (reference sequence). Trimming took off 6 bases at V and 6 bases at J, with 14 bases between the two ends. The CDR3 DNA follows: TGTGCCACCAGTCGGGGATTTGCGGATGGCTACACCTTC. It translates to CATSRGFADGYTF. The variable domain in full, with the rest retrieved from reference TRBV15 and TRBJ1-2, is DAMVIQNPRYQVTQFGKPVTLSCSQTLNHNVMYWYQQKSSQAPKLLFHYYDKDFNNEADTPDNFQSRRPNTSFCFLDIRSPGLGDTAMYLCATSRGFADGYTFGSGTRLTVV.

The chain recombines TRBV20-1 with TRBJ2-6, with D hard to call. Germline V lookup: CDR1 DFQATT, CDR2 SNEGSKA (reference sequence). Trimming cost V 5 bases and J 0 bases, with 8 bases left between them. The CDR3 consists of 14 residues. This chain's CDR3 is CSASVGSGANVLTF. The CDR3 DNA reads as TGCAGTGCTTCAGTCGGCTCTGGGGCCAACGTCCTGACTTTC.

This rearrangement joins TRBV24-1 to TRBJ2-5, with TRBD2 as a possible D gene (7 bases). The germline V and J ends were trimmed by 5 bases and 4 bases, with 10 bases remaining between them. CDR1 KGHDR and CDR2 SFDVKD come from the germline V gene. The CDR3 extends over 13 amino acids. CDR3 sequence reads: CATSGGGVETQYF. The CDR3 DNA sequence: TGTGCCACCAGTGGAGGGGGGGTAGAGACCCAGTACTTC.

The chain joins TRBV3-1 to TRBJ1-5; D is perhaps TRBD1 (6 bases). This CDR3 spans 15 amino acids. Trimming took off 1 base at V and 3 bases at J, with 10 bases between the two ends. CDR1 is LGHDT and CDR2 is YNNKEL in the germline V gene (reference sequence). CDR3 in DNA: TGTGCCAGCAGCCAAGTAGGGGGAGACAATCAGCCCCAGCATTTT. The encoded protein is CASSQVGGDNQPQHF.

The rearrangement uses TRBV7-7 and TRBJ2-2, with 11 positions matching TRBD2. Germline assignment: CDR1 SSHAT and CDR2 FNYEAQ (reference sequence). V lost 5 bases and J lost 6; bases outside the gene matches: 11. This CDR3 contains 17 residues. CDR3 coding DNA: TGTGCCAGCAGCGCCCGACTAGTAGCGGGAGGGCCCGGGGAGCTGTTTTTT. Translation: CASSARLVAGGPGELFF.

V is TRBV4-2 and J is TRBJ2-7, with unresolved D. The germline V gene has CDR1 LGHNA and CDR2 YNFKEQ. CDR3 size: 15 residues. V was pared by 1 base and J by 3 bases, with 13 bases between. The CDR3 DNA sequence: TGTGCCAGCAGCCAAGCCAGCCCCGAACTCTACGAGCAGTACTTC. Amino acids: CASSQASPELYEQYF.

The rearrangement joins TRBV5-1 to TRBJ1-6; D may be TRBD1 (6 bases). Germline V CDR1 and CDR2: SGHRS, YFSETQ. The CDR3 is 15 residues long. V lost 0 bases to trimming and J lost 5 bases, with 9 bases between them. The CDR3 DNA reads TGCGCCAGCAGCTTGGGGAACAGGGATAATTCACCCCTCCACTTT. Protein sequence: CASSLGNRDNSPLHF.

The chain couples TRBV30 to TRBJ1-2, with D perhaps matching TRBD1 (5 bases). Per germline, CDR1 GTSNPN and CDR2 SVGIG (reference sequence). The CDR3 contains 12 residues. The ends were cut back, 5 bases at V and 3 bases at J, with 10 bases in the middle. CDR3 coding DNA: TGTGCCTGGGAGCCAGGGTACTATGGCTACACCTTC. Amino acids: CAWEPGYYGYTF.

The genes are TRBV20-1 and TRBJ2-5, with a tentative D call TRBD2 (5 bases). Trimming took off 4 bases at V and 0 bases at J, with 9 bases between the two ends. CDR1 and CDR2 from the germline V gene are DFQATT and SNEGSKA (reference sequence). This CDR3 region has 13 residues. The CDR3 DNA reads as TGCAGTGCTACCTCGGGGTACCAAGAGACCCAGTACTTC. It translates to CSATSGYQETQYF.

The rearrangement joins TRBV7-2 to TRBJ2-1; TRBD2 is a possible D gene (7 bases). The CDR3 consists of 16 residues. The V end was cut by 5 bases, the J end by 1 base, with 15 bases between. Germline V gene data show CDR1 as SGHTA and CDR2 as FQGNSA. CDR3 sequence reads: CASSTRRGPSYNEQFF. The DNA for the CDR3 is TGTGCCAGCAGCACCCGGCGGGGGCCGTCCTACAATGAGCAGTTCTTC.

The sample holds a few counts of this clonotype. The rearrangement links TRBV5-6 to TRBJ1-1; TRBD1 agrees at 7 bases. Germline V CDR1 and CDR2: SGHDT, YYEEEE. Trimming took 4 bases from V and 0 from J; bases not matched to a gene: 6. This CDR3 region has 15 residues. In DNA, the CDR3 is TGTGCCAGCAGCCCCGGGACAGTGCTGAACACTGAAGCTTTCTTT. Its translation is CASSPGTVLNTEAFF.

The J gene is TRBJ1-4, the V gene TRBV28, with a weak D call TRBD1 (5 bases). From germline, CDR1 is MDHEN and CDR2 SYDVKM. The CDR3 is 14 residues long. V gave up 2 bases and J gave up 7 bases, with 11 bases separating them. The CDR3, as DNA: TGTGCCAGCAGTTTAGGGGCCCCGGGTGAAAAACTGTTTTTT. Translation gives CASSLGAPGEKLFF.

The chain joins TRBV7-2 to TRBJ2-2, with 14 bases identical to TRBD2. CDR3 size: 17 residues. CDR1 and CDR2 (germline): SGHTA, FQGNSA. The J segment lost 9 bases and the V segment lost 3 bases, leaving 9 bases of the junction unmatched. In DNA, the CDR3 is TGTGCCAGCAGCTTCGGACTAGCGGGAGGTCGGGGGAGGGAGCTGTTTTTT. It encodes CASSFGLAGGRGRELFF.

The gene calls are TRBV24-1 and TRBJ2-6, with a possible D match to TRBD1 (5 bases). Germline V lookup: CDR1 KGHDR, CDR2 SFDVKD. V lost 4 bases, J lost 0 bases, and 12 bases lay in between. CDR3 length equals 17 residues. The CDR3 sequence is CATSDSDSYSGANVLTF. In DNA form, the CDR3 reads TGTGCCACCAGTGACTCCGACAGCTACTCTGGGGCCAACGTCCTGACTTTC.

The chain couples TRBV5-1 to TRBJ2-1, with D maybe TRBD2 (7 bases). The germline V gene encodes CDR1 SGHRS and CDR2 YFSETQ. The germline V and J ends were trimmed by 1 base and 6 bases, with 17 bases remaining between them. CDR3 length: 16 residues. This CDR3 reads CASSLTGGGYTNEQFF. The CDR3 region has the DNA TGCGCCAGCAGCTTGACGGGGGGCGGGTATACCAATGAGCAGTTCTTC. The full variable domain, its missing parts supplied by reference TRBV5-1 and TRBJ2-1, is KAGVTQTPRYLIKTRGQQVTLSCSPISGHRSVSWYQQTPGQGLQFLFEYFSETQRNKGNFPGRFSGRQFSNSRSEMNVSTLELGDSALYLCASSLTGGGYTNEQFFGPGTRLTVL.

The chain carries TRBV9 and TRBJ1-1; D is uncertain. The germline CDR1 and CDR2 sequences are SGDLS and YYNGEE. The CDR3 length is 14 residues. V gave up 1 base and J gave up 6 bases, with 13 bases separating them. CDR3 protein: CASSVQPAGSEAFF. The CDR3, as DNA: TGTGCCAGCAGCGTACAGCCTGCGGGGTCTGAAGCTTTCTTT.

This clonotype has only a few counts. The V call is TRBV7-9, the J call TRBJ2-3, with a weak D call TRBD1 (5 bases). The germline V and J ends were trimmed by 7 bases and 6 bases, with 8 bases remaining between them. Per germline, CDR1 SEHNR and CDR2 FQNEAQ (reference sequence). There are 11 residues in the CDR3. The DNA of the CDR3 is TGTGCCAGCACAGGGCGGGATACGCAGTATTTT. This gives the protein CASTGRDTQYF.

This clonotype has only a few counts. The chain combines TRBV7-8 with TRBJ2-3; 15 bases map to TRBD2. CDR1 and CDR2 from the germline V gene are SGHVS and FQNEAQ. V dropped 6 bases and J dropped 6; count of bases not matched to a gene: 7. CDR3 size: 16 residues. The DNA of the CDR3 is TGTGCCAGCAGTGACCGCGGGACTAGCGGGGGGGATACGCAGTATTTT. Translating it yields CASSDRGTSGGDTQYF.

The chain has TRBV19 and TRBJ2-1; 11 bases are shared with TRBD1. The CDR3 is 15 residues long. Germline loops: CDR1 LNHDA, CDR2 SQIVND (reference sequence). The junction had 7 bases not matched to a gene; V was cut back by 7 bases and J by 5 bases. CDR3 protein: CASTWDRGTHNEQFF. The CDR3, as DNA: TGTGCCAGTACCTGGGACAGGGGGACCCACAATGAGCAGTTCTTC. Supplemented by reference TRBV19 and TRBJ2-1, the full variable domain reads DGGITQSPKYLFRKEGQNVTLSCEQNLNHDAMYWYRQDPGQGLRLIYYSQIVNDFQKGDIAEGYSVSREKKESFPLTVTSAQKNPTAFYLCASTWDRGTHNEQFFGPGTRLTVL.